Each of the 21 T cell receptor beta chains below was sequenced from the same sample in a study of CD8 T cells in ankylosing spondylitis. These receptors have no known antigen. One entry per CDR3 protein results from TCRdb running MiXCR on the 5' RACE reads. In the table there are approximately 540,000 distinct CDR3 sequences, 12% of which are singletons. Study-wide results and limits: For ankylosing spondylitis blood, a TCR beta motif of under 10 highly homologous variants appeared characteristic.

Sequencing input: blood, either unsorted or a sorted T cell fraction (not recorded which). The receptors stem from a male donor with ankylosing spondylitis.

CDR3 bases: TGTGCCAGCAGCTTAGCTTGGACAGCTAATTCACCCCTCCACTTT. This gives the protein CASSLAWTANSPLHF. The chain is built from TRBV7-2 and TRBJ1-6, with D perhaps matching TRBD1 (6 bases). Germline V gene data show CDR1 as SGHTA and CDR2 as FQGNSA. Trimming left V 0 bases short and J 6 bases short, with 9 bases between. The CDR3 spans 15 residues.

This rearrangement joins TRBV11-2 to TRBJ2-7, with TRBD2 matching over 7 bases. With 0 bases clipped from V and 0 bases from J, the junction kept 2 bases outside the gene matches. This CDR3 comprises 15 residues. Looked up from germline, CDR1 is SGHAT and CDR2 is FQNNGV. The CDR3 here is CASSLDSGFSYEQYV. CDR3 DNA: TGTGCCAGCAGCTTAGATAGCGGGTTCTCCTACGAGCAGTACGTC.

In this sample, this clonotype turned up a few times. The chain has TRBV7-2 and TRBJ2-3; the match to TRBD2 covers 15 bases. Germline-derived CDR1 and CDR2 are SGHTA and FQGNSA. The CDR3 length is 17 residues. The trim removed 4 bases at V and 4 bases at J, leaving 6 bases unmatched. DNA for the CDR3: TGTGCCAGCAGCTCCGGGACTAGCGGGAGGTGGTCAGATACGCAGTATTTT. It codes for CASSSGTSGRWSDTQYF. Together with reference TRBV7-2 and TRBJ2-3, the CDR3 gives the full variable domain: GAGVSQSPSNKVTEKGKDVELRCDPISGHTALYWYRQSLGQGLEFLIYFQGNSAPDKSGLPSDRFSAERTGGSVSTLTIQRTQQEDSAVYLCASSSGTSGRWSDTQYFGPGTRLTVL.

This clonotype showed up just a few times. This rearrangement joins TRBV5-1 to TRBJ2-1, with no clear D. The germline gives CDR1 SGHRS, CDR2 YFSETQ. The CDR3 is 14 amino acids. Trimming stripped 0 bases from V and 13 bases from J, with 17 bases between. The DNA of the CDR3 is TGCGCCAGCAGCTTGGATGTAGGATTGTGGTCCCAGTTCTTC. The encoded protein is CASSLDVGLWSQFF.

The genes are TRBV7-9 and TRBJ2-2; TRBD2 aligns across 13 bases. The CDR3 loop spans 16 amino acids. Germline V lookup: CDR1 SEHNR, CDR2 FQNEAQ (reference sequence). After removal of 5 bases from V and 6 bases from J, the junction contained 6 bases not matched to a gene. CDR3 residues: CASSPPGLAGSGELFF. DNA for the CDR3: TGTGCCAGCAGCCCGCCGGGACTAGCGGGATCCGGGGAGCTGTTTTTT.

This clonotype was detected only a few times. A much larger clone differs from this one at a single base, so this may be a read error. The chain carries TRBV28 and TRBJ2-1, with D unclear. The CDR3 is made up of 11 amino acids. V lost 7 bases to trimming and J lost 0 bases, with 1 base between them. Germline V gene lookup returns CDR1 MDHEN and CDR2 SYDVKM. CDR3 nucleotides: TGTGCCAGCATCTCCTACAATGAGCAGTTCTTC. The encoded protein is CASISYNEQFF.

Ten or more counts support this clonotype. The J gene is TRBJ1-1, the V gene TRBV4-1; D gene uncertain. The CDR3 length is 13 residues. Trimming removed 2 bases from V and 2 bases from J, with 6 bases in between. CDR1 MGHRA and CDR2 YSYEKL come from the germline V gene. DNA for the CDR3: TGCGCCAGCAGCCAACTGAGAAACACTGAAGCTTTCTTT. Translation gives CASSQLRNTEAFF.

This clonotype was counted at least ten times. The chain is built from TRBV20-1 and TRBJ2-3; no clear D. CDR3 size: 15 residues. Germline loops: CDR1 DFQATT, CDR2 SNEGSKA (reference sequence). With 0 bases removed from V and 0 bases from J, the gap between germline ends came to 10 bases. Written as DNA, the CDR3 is TGCAGTGCTAGAGAAGGTAGATCTAGCACAGATACGCAGTATTTT. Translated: CSAREGRSSTDTQYF.

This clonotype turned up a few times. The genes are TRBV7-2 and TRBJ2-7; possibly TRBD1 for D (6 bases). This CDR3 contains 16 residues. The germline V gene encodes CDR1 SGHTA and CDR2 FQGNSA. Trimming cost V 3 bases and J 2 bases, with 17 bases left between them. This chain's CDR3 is CASSLTGTTVPYEQYF. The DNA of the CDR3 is TGTGCCAGCAGCTTGACCGGGACAACCGTACCCTACGAGCAGTACTTC.

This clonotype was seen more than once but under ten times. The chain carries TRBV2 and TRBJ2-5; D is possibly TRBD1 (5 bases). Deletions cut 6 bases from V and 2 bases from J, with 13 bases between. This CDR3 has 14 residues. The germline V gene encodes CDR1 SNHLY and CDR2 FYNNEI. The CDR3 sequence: CASRARVAQETQYF. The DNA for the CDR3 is TGTGCCAGCAGGGCCAGGGTGGCACAAGAGACCCAGTACTTC.

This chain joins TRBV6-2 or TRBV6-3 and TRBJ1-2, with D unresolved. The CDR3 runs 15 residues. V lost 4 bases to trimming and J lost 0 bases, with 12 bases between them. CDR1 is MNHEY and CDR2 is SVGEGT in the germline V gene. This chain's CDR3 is CASSLLGEANYGYTF. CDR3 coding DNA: TGTGCCAGCAGTTTACTCGGGGAAGCTAACTATGGCTACACCTTC.

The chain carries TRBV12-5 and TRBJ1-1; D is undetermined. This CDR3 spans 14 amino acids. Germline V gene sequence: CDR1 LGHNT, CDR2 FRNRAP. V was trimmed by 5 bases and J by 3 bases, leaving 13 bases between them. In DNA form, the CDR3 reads TGTGCTAGTGGTAAGGGAGGAAAGGACACTGAAGCTTTCTTT. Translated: CASGKGGKDTEAFF.

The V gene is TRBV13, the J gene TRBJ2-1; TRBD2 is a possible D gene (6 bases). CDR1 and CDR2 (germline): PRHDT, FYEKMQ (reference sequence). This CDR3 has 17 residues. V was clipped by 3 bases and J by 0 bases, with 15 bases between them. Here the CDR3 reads CASSFFRLASSYNEQFF. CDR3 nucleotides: TGTGCCAGCAGCTTTTTTCGGCTAGCGTCCTCCTACAATGAGCAGTTCTTC.

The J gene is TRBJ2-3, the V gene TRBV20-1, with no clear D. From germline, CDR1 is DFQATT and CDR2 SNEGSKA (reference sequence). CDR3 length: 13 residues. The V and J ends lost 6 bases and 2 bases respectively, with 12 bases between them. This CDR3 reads CSAGPTITDTQYF. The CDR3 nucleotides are TGCAGTGCCGGGCCGACGATCACAGATACGCAGTATTTT.

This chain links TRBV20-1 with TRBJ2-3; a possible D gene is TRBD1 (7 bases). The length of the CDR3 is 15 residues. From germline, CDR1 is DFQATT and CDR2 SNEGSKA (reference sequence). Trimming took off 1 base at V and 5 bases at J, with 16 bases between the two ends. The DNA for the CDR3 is TGCAGTGCTAGAGGACCCAGGGGGGTTGGAGATACGCAGTATTTT. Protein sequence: CSARGPRGVGDTQYF.

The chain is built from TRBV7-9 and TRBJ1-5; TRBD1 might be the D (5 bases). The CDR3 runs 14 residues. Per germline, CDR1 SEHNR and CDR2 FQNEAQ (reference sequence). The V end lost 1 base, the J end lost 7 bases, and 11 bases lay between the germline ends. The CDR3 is CASSLGGVQQPQHF. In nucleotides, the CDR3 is TGTGCCAGCAGCTTAGGGGGGGTACAGCAGCCCCAGCATTTT.

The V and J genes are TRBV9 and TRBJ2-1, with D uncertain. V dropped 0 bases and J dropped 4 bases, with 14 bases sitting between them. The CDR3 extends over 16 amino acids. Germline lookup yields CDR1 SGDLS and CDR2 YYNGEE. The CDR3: CASSVAGDPRYNEQFF. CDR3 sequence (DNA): TGTGCCAGCAGCGTAGCCGGAGACCCAAGGTACAATGAGCAGTTCTTC.

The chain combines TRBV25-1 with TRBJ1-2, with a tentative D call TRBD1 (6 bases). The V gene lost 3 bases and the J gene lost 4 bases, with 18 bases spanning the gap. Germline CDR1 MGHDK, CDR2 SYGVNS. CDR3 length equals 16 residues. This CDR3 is CASSDPDREITYGYTF. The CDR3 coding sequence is TGTGCCAGCAGTGACCCGGACAGAGAGATTACCTATGGCTACACCTTC.

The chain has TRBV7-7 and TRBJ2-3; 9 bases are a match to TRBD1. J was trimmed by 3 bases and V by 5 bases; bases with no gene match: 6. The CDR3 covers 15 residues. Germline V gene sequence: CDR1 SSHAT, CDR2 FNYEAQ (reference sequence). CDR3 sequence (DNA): TGTGCCAGCAGCCGCGGGACAGGGAGGACAGATACGCAGTATTTT. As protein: CASSRGTGRTDTQYF.

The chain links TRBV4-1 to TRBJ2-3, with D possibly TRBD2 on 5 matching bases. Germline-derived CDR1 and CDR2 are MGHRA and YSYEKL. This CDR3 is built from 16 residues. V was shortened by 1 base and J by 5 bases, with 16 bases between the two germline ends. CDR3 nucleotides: TGCGCCAGCAGCCAAGGAGGGATGAAGGGTGGAGATACGCAGTATTTT. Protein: CASSQGGMKGGDTQYF.

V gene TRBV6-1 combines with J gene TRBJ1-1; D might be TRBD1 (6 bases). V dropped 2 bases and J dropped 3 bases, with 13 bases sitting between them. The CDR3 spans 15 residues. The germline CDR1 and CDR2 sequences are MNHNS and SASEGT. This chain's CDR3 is CASSEIGQGYTEAFF. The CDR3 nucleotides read TGTGCCAGCAGTGAAATTGGCCAGGGGTACACTGAAGCTTTCTTT.